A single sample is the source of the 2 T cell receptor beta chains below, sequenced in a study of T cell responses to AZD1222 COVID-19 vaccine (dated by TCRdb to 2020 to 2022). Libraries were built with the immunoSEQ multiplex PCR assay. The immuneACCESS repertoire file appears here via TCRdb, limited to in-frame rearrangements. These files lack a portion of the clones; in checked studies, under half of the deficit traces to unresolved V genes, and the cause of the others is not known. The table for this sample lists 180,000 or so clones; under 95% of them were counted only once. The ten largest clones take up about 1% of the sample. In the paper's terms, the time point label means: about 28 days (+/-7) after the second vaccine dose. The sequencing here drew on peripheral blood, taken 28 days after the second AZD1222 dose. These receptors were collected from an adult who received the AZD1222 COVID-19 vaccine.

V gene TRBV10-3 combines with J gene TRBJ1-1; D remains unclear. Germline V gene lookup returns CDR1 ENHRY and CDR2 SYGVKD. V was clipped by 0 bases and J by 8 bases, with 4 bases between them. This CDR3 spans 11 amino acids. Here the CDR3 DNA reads TGTGCCATCAGTGAGTCGAGGGAAGCTTTCTTT. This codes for CAISESREAFF.

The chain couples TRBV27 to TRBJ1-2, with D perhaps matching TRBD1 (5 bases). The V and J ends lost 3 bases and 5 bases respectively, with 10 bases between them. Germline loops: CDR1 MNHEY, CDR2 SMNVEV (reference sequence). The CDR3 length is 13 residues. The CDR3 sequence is CASSFGGSYGYTF. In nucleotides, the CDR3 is TGTGCCAGCAGTTTTGGGGGGTCTTATGGCTACACCTTC.